Included here is one T cell receptor (beta chain) sequence, with context. The data were taken from a study of technical replicates of blood from four donors. V was trimmed by 3 bases and J by 2 bases, leaving 7 bases between them. The germline V gene encodes CDR1 SQVTM and CDR2 ANQGSEA. CDR3 size: 12 residues. Using immunoSEQ multiplex PCR, the repertoire was profiled, and TCRdb retains in-frame clones only, with some absent. The sample has around 63,000 clones; roughly 98% are singletons. The sample consisted of T cells isolated from PBMCs. This receptor was obtained from a human donor in good health. The gene calls are TRBV29-1 and TRBJ1-2, with a tentative D call TRBD1 (5 bases). The CDR3 DNA is TGCAGCGTTGAGGACAACAACTATGGCTACACCTTC. Protein: CSVEDNNYGYTF.